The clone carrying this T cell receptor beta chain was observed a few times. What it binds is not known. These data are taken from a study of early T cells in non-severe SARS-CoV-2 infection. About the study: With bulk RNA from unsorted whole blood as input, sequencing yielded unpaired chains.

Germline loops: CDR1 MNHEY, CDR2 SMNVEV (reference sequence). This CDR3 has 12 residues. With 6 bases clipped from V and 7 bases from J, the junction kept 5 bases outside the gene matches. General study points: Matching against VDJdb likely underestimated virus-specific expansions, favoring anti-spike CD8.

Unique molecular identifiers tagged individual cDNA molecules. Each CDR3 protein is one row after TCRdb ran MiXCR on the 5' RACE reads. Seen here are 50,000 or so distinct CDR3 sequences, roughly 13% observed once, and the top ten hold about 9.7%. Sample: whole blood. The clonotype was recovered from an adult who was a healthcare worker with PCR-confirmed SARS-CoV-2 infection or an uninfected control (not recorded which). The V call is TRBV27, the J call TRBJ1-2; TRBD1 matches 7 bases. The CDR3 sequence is CASRGQSSGYTF. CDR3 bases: TGTGCCAGCAGGGGACAGTCAAGTGGCTACACCTTC.